These 19 T cell receptor beta chains were sequenced from one sample in a study of identifying expanded T cells in peripheral blood. Clones were sequenced by immunoSEQ multiplex PCR, and TCRdb holds only the in-frame ones, with some missing. The sample includes 100,000 to 150,000 clones, around 88% of them seen just once. Input material: blood. These receptors were obtained from a person aged 18 to 70 in good health.

The chain links TRBV11-3 to TRBJ1-3, with D perhaps TRBD1 (6 bases). V was cut by 1 base and J by 0 bases, with 10 bases left in between. The CDR3 totals 16 residues. CDR1 and CDR2 (germline): SGHNT, YENEEA. Here the CDR3 reads CASSLVGGSSGNTIYF. CDR3 coding DNA: TGTGCCAGCAGCTTAGTAGGGGGATCCTCTGGAAACACCATATATTTT.

The chain couples TRBV6-1 to TRBJ2-7; the match to TRBD1 covers 8 bases. This CDR3 is built from 15 residues. CDR1 MNHNS and CDR2 SASEGT come from the germline V gene. After removal of 6 bases from V and 2 bases from J, the junction contained 9 bases not matched to a gene. Here the CDR3 reads CASRLLRTGTYEQYF. As DNA, the CDR3 is TGTGCCAGCAGGCTGTTGAGGACAGGGACCTACGAGCAGTACTTC.

Note on this clone: The germline gene is not matched at one end of the junction; a read error may be the cause. J is TRBJ2-7 and V is TRBV5-3; D possibly corresponds to TRBD2 (6 bases). TRBV5-3 is an open reading frame whose function is uncertain. CDR3 length: 13 amino acids. The CDR3 loop is CASSLGDFYEQYF. The CDR3 DNA reads as TGTGCCAGCAGCTTGGGGGACTTCTACGAGCAGTACTTC.

The chain couples TRBV4-1 to TRBJ2-3, with D perhaps being TRBD1 or TRBD2 (7 bases each). The V gene's germline CDR1 is MGHRA and CDR2 YSYEKL. V gave up 0 bases and J gave up 2 bases, with 15 bases separating them. The CDR3 contains 17 residues. As DNA, the CDR3 is TGCGCCAGCAGCCAAGATCAGGGAGGGGGCGTCACAGATACGCAGTATTTT. This sequence encodes CASSQDQGGGVTDTQYF.

The V gene is TRBV7-2, the J gene TRBJ2-3; D remains unclear. Germline loops: CDR1 SGHTA, CDR2 FQGNSA. The ends were cut back, 4 bases at V and 1 base at J, with 9 bases in the middle. The CDR3 contains 14 residues. The CDR3 is CASSWSRGTDTQYF. The CDR3 nucleotides read TGTGCCAGCAGCTGGTCTCGGGGCACAGATACGCAGTATTTT.

Notes on this clone: The sample carries other DNA sequences with the same CDR3. V gene TRBV28 combines with J gene TRBJ1-3; D might be TRBD1 (6 bases). In germline, CDR1 is MDHEN, CDR2 SYDVKM. The CDR3 has 14 amino acids. The V and J ends lost 6 bases and 4 bases respectively, with 13 bases between them. The CDR3 region is CASSLQGRGNTIYF. CDR3 bases: TGTGCCAGCAGCCTACAGGGCAGGGGAAACACCATATATTTT.

The V and J genes are TRBV7-3 and TRBJ2-1, with D hard to call. V lost 0 bases and J 8 bases, leaving 8 bases between the germline ends. CDR3 length equals 13 residues. Germline V gene data show CDR1 as SGHTA and CDR2 as FQGTGA. The CDR3 sequence is CASSLTARDEQFF. DNA for the CDR3: TGTGCCAGCAGCTTAACGGCTAGAGATGAGCAGTTCTTC.

Regarding this clone: Other nucleotide sequences in the sample specify the same CDR3. This chain uses TRBV7-9 with TRBJ1-2; TRBD1 aligns across 9 bases. The CDR3 sequence is 15 residues long. V shed 6 bases, J shed 5 bases, and the junction held 10 bases outside the gene matches. Germline V gene lookup returns CDR1 SEHNR and CDR2 FQNEAQ (reference sequence). The CDR3 sequence: CASRPVTGGWYGYTF. In DNA form, the CDR3 reads TGTGCCAGCAGGCCCGTTACAGGGGGCTGGTATGGCTACACCTTC.

This CDR3 reads CASSPDRGRATYEQYF. CDR3 DNA: TGTGCCAGCAGCCCTGACCGAGGAAGGGCCACATACGAGCAGTACTTC. V usage is TRBV9 and J usage is TRBJ2-7; D not certain. CDR3 length: 16 amino acids. Trimming pared 4 bases from V and 4 bases from J, leaving 21 bases between. The germline V gene encodes CDR1 SGDLS and CDR2 YYNGEE.

The chain carries TRBV2 and TRBJ1-1; 9 bases are a match to TRBD1. The V gene end was trimmed by 7 bases and the J gene end by 5 bases; junction bases not matched to a gene: 8. Germline CDR1 reads SNHLY; CDR2 reads FYNNEI. The CDR3 runs to 14 residues. CDR3 amino acids: CASNPTGGGTEAFF. DNA of the CDR3: TGTGCCAGCAACCCGACAGGGGGTGGGACTGAAGCTTTCTTT.

In this sample, this clone turned up a few times. The genes are TRBV29-1 and TRBJ2-7, with TRBD1 matching 9 bases. J was trimmed by 5 bases and V by 0 bases; bases with no gene match: 5. The CDR3 contains 14 residues. Germline V gene data show CDR1 as SQVTM and CDR2 as ANQGSEA. As DNA, the CDR3 is TGCAGCGTTGAAGAGGGGACAGGGAACCACGAGCAGTACTTC. Protein sequence: CSVEEGTGNHEQYF.

The chain links TRBV5-4 to TRBJ1-2; TRBD1 might be the D (5 bases). Germline assignment: CDR1 SGHNT and CDR2 YYREEE (reference sequence). The length of the CDR3 is 18 residues. V was trimmed by 5 bases and J by 4 bases, leaving 27 bases between them. The CDR3 DNA reads TGTGCCAGCAGATTATCCAGGGACGGACGCATTCCCTTCTATGGCTACACCTTC. It codes for CASRLSRDGRIPFYGYTF.

The chain links TRBV7-3 to TRBJ2-3; 11 bases agree with TRBD2. Germline CDR1 reads SGHTA; CDR2 reads FQGTGA. The CDR3 runs to 16 residues. After removal of 5 bases from V and 4 bases from J, the junction contained 8 bases not matched to a gene. The CDR3 sequence is CASSPILAGGPDTQYF. The DNA of the CDR3 is TGTGCCAGCAGCCCTATTCTAGCGGGGGGCCCAGATACGCAGTATTTT.

This chain connects TRBV5-5 to TRBJ1-1; D is uncertain. V lost 0 bases, J lost 1 base, and 7 bases lay in between. This CDR3 is built from 14 residues. Germline V gene lookup returns CDR1 SGHKS and CDR2 YYEKEE (reference sequence). The CDR3 nucleotides are TGTGCCAGCAGCTTGGTTTTCCCGAACACTGAAGCTTTCTTT. Translation: CASSLVFPNTEAFF.

This chain uses TRBV27 with TRBJ2-7, with D tentatively TRBD1 (6 bases). There are 13 residues in the CDR3. The V and J ends lost 5 bases and 6 bases respectively, with 14 bases between them. Germline V lookup: CDR1 MNHEY, CDR2 SMNVEV (reference sequence). DNA for the CDR3: TGTGCCAGCAGTCAACAGGGAATGCTCGAGCAGTACTTC. Amino acids: CASSQQGMLEQYF.

The chain joins TRBV6-6 to TRBJ2-7; TRBD1 might be the D (6 bases). The germline CDR1 and CDR2 sequences are MNHNY and SVGAGI (reference sequence). With 4 bases removed from V and 6 bases from J, the gap between germline ends came to 22 bases. CDR3 length: 16 amino acids. CDR3 sequence (DNA): TGTGCCAGCAGTTCTCCGGGACAACCTATTCGCGGCGAGCAGTACTTC. Translated, it gives CASSSPGQPIRGEQYF.

About this clone itself: The identical CDR3 is also encoded by other nucleotide sequences in the sample. The chain combines TRBV6-5 with TRBJ2-3, with D unresolved. This CDR3 has 14 residues. Looked up from germline, CDR1 is MNHEY and CDR2 is SVGAGI. The V end lost 0 bases, the J end lost 0 bases, and 4 bases lay between the germline ends. CDR3 amino acids: CASSYSRSTDTQYF. CDR3 bases: TGTGCCAGCAGTTACTCGCGGAGCACAGATACGCAGTATTTT.

The chain recombines TRBV7-9 with TRBJ1-4; tentative D call: TRBD1 (6 bases). Germline CDR1 SEHNR, CDR2 FQNEAQ (reference sequence). CDR3 length: 13 residues. Trimming shortened V by 2 bases and J by 8 bases, and 9 bases separated the two germline ends. In DNA form, the CDR3 reads TGTGCCAGCAGCTTACAGGGGAGGGAAAAACTGTTTTTT. Translated: CASSLQGREKLFF.

The chain couples TRBV19 to TRBJ2-5, with 7 bases matching TRBD2. The CDR3 length is 14 residues. Germline assignment: CDR1 LNHDA and CDR2 SQIVND (reference sequence). V shed 5 bases and J 5 bases; nucleotides not matched to a gene: 8. The CDR3 sequence is CASSGAGVGETQYF. In DNA, the CDR3 is TGTGCCAGTAGTGGGGCGGGAGTTGGGGAGACCCAGTACTTC.